The sequence of this TCR beta chain was determined in a study of cytotoxic CD8 clonotypes in ibrutinib-treated CLL. Study overall: The authors obtained response samples at a median of about eleven months of treatment, range 6 to 36. General observations from the study: In sustained-remission versus progressing patients, sampling times differed.

Assay: immunoSEQ multiplex PCR; the TCRdb copy retains only in-frame clones and omits some. The table includes just over 35,000 clones, around 75% detected once. Between the trimmed V and J ends, which lost 3 bases and 5 bases, there was a span of 8 bases. Germline V gene lookup returns CDR1 SEHNR and CDR2 FQNEAQ (reference sequence). This CDR3 contains 13 residues. Turning to this clone: Its target is unknown.

The chain has TRBV7-9 and TRBJ1-5, with D hard to call. The sequence derives from a human donor with chronic lymphocytic leukemia. Specimen: PBMCs, collected at disease progression, from a patient treated with ibrutinib. The CDR3 loop is CASSFEEDQPQHF. CDR3 DNA sequence: TGTGCCAGCAGCTTTGAGGAGGATCAGCCCCAGCATTTT.